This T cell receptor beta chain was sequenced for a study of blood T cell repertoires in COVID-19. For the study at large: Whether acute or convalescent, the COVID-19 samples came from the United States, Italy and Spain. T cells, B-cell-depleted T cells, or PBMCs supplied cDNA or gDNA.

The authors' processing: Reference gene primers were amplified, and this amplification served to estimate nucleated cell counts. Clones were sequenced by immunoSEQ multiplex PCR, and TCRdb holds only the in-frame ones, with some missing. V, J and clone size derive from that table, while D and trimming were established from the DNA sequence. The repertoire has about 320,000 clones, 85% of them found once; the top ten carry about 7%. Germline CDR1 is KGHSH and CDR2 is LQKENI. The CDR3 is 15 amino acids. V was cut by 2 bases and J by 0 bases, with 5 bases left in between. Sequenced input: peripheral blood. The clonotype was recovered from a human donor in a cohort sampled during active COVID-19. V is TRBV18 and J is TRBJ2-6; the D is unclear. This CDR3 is CASSPELSGANVLTF. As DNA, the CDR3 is TGTGCCAGCTCACCAGAACTCTCTGGGGCCAACGTCCTGACTTTC.